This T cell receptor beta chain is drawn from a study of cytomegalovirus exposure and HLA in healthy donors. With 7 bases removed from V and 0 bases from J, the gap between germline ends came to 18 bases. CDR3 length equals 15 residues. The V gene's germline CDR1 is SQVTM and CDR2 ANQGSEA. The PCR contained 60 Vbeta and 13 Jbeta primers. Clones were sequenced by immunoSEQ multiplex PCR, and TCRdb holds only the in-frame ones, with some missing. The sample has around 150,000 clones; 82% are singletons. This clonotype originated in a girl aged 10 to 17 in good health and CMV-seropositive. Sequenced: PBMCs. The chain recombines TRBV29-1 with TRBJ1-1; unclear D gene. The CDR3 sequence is CSAIQPHLLNTEAFF. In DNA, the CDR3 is TGCAGCGCCATACAGCCTCACCTATTGAACACTGAAGCTTTCTTT.